This T cell receptor (beta chain) is from a study of response to subunit inactivated influenza vaccine. CDR1 and CDR2 from the germline V gene are SGHRS and YFSETQ. The CDR3 extends over 16 amino acids. The junction had 10 bases not matched to a gene; V was cut back by 4 bases and J by 4 bases. TCRdb processed the RT-PCR reads anew with MiXCR; each CDR3 protein has one entry. The sample has hundreds of thousands of distinct CDR3 sequences, over 9% seen once. Only a few counts were recorded for this clonotype. These same data were also listed under a study on T cells expressing NK-cell markers. That report adds: 5'RACE template switching with UMIs generated TCR beta cDNA. Where several donors were concerned, these clonotypes also led the CD3+CD56-NKG2C+ fraction. HCMV specificity of the expanded NKG2C+ T cell clones was not established.

The sequence came from a man aged 45 to 65 who received an inactivated influenza vaccine. The sequencing here drew on PBMCs from blood, taken on the day of vaccination. The rearrangement joins TRBV5-1 to TRBJ2-7, with 11 bases that match TRBD1. The CDR3 reads CASSGQDRGRIYEQYF. DNA for the CDR3: TGCGCCAGCAGCGGACAGGACAGGGGGCGCATTTACGAGCAGTACTTC.